These 12 T cell receptor beta chains share one sample of origin, sequenced in a study of blood T cell repertoires in COVID-19 (dated by TCRdb to the early 2020s). Libraries were constructed by the immunoSEQ multiplex PCR assay. What TCRdb holds here is the immuneACCESS table cut down to in-frame rearrangements. Part of the clones is not present; checked against another copy, under half of the missing clones reflect an unresolved V gene, and the others are unexplained. Recorded for this sample are about 70,000 clones; more than 80% of them occurred a single time. The top ten clonotypes cover approximately 22% of the sample. The sequenced sample was peripheral blood. All receptors derive from a woman in her seventies with acute or convalescent COVID-19.

Points on this clone: Other DNA sequences in this specimen translate into the identical CDR3. The chain joins TRBV3-1 (or the pseudogene TRBV3-2) to TRBJ2-1; D call uncertain. This CDR3 is 12 amino acids long. Between the trimmed V and J ends, which lost 1 base and 7 bases, there was a span of 5 bases. In germline, CDR1 is LGHDT, CDR2 YNNKEL (reference sequence). CDR3 sequence: CASSQVRNEQFF. DNA for the CDR3: TGTGCCAGCAGCCAAGTTCGTAATGAGCAGTTCTTC.

The CDR3: CASSLGQGNNGYTF. In DNA form, the CDR3 reads TGCGCCAGCAGCTTGGGACAGGGGAACAATGGCTACACCTTC. This chain links TRBV5-1 with TRBJ1-2; 8 bases are shared with TRBD1. The ends lost 0 bases at V and 6 bases at J; junction bases unmatched: 4. CDR1 and CDR2 (germline): SGHRS, YFSETQ. The CDR3 is made up of 14 amino acids.

V gene TRBV5-1 combines with J gene TRBJ2-5; D is possibly TRBD2 (5 bases). Germline lookup yields CDR1 SGHRS and CDR2 YFSETQ. CDR3 length equals 14 residues. The V end was cut by 0 bases, the J end by 5 bases, with 11 bases between. CDR3 in amino acids: CASSLAGVQETQYF. In DNA form, the CDR3 reads TGCGCCAGCAGCTTGGCCGGGGTCCAGGAGACCCAGTACTTC.

V is TRBV28 and J is TRBJ2-7; 10 bases are shared with TRBD2. The CDR3 loop spans 16 amino acids. Germline V CDR1 and CDR2: MDHEN, SYDVKM. J lost 2 bases, V lost 4 bases, and 8 bases had no gene match. CDR3 region: CASSSPGLAYPYEQYF. The CDR3, as DNA: TGTGCCAGCAGTTCCCCGGGACTAGCGTACCCCTACGAGCAGTACTTC.

The chain recombines TRBV6-2 or TRBV6-3 with TRBJ1-5; 7 positions match TRBD1. Trimming at V came to 5 bases and at J to 7 bases, leaving 8 bases not matched to a gene. CDR3 length: 14 amino acids. CDR1 is MNHEY and CDR2 is SVGEGT in the germline V gene. CDR3 nucleotides: TGTGCCAGCAGTAAAACAGGGGAGCGACAGCCCCAGCATTTT. Protein sequence: CASSKTGERQPQHF.

V is TRBV9 and J is TRBJ2-1, with D possibly being TRBD1 (6 bases). The V gene's germline CDR1 is SGDLS and CDR2 YYNGEE. V was trimmed by 1 base and J by 12 bases, leaving 14 bases between them. The CDR3 runs 13 residues. The DNA of the CDR3 is TGTGCCAGCAGCGTACTCGTCGGACAGACGCAGTTCTTC. Protein sequence: CASSVLVGQTQFF.

The chain recombines TRBV2 with TRBJ1-1, with D hard to call. V shed 6 bases and J shed 2 bases, with 4 bases lying between them. Germline CDR1 is SNHLY and CDR2 is FYNNEI. The CDR3 length is 11 residues. In nucleotides, the CDR3 is TGTGCCAGCAGCTTCAACACTGAAGCTTTCTTT. Amino acids: CASSFNTEAFF.

This clone turned up a few times. This chain uses TRBV5-4 with TRBJ1-2; 7 positions match TRBD1. This CDR3 has 14 residues. The germline CDR1 and CDR2 sequences are SGHNT and YYREEE (reference sequence). The junction had 11 bases not matched to a gene; V was cut back by 4 bases and J by 8 bases. The CDR3 region has the DNA TGTGCCAGCAGCGGTGACAGGGTGGTGTCGGGCTACACCTTC. Residues: CASSGDRVVSGYTF.

V usage is TRBV18 and J usage is TRBJ2-7; 7 bases are shared with TRBD1. The trim removed 3 bases at V and 7 bases at J, leaving 6 bases unmatched. The CDR3 loop spans 13 amino acids. Germline V gene lookup returns CDR1 KGHSH and CDR2 LQKENI. The CDR3 DNA is TGTGCCAGCTCACCCGACAGGGCAGGGGAGCAGTACTTC. Protein: CASSPDRAGEQYF.

The sample holds a few counts of this clone. V gene TRBV11-2 combines with J gene TRBJ2-1; 7 positions agree with TRBD2. The germline V gene has CDR1 SGHAT and CDR2 FQNNGV. The CDR3 contains 16 residues. V lost 2 bases, J lost 0 bases, and 4 bases stayed unmatched. The CDR3 is CASSLNGGSSYNEQFF. For the CDR3, the DNA is TGTGCCAGCAGCTTAAACGGGGGGAGCTCCTACAATGAGCAGTTCTTC.

This chain joins TRBV6-6 and TRBJ1-4; TRBD1 aligns across 9 bases. The CDR3 has 18 residues. Germline lookup yields CDR1 MNHNY and CDR2 SVGAGI (reference sequence). Trimming at V came to 5 bases and at J to 0 bases, leaving 10 bases not matched to a gene. CDR3 in amino acids: CASSPITRQGATNEKLFF. The CDR3, as DNA: TGTGCCAGCAGTCCAATCACGCGACAGGGGGCAACTAATGAAAAACTGTTTTTT.

The chain recombines TRBV6-6 with TRBJ1-1, with 7 positions matching TRBD1. Germline V CDR1 and CDR2: MNHNY, SVGAGI (reference sequence). V was clipped by 5 bases and J by 4 bases; unmatched bases: 13. This CDR3 comprises 16 residues. The CDR3 reads CASSRQGGVRGTEAFF. In nucleotides, the CDR3 is TGTGCCAGCAGTCGACAGGGAGGGGTTAGGGGCACTGAAGCTTTCTTT.